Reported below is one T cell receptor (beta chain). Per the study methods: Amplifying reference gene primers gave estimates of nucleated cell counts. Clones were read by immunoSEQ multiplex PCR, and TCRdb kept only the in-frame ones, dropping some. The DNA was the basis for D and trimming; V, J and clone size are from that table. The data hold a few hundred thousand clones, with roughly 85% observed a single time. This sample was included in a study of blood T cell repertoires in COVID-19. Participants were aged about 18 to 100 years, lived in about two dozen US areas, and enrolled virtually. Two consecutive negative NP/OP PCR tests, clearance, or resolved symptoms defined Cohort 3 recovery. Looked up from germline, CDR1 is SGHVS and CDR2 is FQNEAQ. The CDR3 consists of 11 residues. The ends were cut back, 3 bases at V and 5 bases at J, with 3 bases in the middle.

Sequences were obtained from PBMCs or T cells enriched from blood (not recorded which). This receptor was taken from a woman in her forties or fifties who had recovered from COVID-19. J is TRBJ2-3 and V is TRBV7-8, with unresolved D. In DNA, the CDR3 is TGTGCCAGCAGCTTGAGAGATACGCAGTATTTT. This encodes CASSLRDTQYF.